A selection of T cell receptor beta chains follows, all from one sample in a study of shared clonotypes between healthy human individuals. Clones were sequenced by immunoSEQ multiplex PCR, and TCRdb holds only the in-frame ones, with some missing. The table shows some 2 million clones, with 95% occurring only once. The source material was naive CD4+ T cells sorted from blood. These TCRs come from a man aged 18 to 29 in good health. Both conserved end residues are part of each CDR3. The D gene is left open where the match is weak. The size entry is marked missing in some rows and otherwise reads once, few, many or a size class.

j_call	d_call	v_call	clone_size	cdr3_aa	cdr3_nt
TRBJ1-1	TRBD1	TRBV11-3	once	CASSSGTGVNTEAFF	TGTGCCAGCAGCTCCGGGACAGGCGTGAACACTGAAGCTTTCTTT
TRBJ2-7	TRBD1	TRBV30	.	CAWSETGGSYEQYF	TGTGCCTGGAGCGAGACAGGGGGCTCCTACGAGCAGTACTTC
TRBJ2-7	.	TRBV27	.	CASSPPGEYEQYF	TGTGCCAGCAGTCCCCCGGGCGAATACGAGCAGTACTTC
TRBJ1-1	TRBD1	TRBV19	.	CASSSTGLGTEAFF	TGTGCCAGTAGCTCGACAGGGTTGGGGACTGAAGCTTTCTTT
TRBJ2-6	.	TRBV30	.	CAWSVTTGGRDLSGANVLTF	TGTGCCTGGAGTGTCACCACTGGGGGCAGGGACCTCTCTGGGGCCAACGTCCTGACTTTC
TRBJ2-1	.	TRBV7-9	.	CASSLALGLSNEQFF	TGTGCCAGCAGCTTAGCGCTTGGCCTTTCCAATGAGCAGTTCTTC
TRBJ2-3	TRBD1	TRBV7-2	.	CASSPSTGSTDTQYF	TGTGCCAGCAGCCCTTCGACAGGGAGCACAGATACGCAGTATTTT
TRBJ1-2	TRBD1	TRBV28	.	CASSLYRGYGYTF	TGTGCCAGCAGTTTATACAGGGGCTATGGCTACACCTTC
TRBJ1-2	.	TRBV4-1	.	CASSQDWGNYGYTF	TGCGCCAGCAGCCAAGATTGGGGTAACTATGGCTACACCTTC
TRBJ1-1	.	TRBV14	.	CASSQVAGTILNSEAFF	TGTGCCAGCAGCCAAGTAGCAGGGACAATCTTGAACTCTGAAGCTTTCTTT
TRBJ1-2	TRBD1	TRBV12-5	.	CASGLVLTGRFDYGYTF	TGTGCTAGTGGTTTGGTACTGACAGGGCGGTTTGACTATGGCTACACCTTC
TRBJ2-2	TRBD1	TRBV28	.	CASSAEDRGNTGELFF	TGTGCCAGCAGTGCCGAGGACAGGGGGAACACCGGGGAGCTGTTTTTT
TRBJ1-2	TRBD1	TRBV6-1	.	CASSEIVVRDRGNTF	TGTGCCAGCAGTGAAATAGTCGTACGAGACAGGGGGAATACCTTC
TRBJ1-5	.	TRBV9	.	CASSVGAESNQPQHF	TGTGCCAGCAGCGTAGGGGCAGAGAGCAATCAGCCCCAGCATTTT
TRBJ2-3	.	TRBV20-1	once	CSATTTDTQYF	TGCAGTGCTACAACCACAGATACGCAGTATTTT
TRBJ2-7	.	TRBV6-1	.	CASSEDPLRAYSYEQYF	TGTGCCAGCAGTGAAGATCCCCTGAGGGCCTACTCCTACGAGCAGTACTTC
TRBJ2-7	.	TRBV5-1	.	CASSSWTGDYEQYF	TGCGCCAGCAGCTCGTGGACGGGAGACTACGAGCAGTACTTC
TRBJ1-2	.	TRBV7-2	.	CASSSAQGIYGYTF	TGTGCCAGCAGCTCGGCACAGGGCATATATGGCTACACCTTC
TRBJ2-7	.	TRBV28	.	CASSPQPGTAGEQYF	TGTGCCAGCAGTCCACAACCCGGGACGGCTGGGGAGCAGTACTTC
TRBJ2-7	TRBD2	TRBV28	.	CASTPNEGAGESYEQYF	TGTGCCAGCACCCCAAATGAGGGAGCGGGAGAATCCTACGAGCAGTACTTC
TRBJ1-2	.	TRBV28	.	CASSSTRTYGYTF	TGTGCCAGCAGTTCCACGAGGACCTATGGCTACACCTTC
TRBJ1-5	.	TRBV6-6	.	CASSYSGGGWPQHF	TGTGCCAGCAGTTACTCGGGGGGGGGATGGCCCCAGCATTTT
TRBJ2-7	.	TRBV9	.	CASSYTPSGYEQYF	TGTGCCAGCAGCTACACCCCCTCGGGGTACGAGCAGTACTTC
TRBJ2-2	.	TRBV29-1	.	CSVASAGELFF	TGCAGCGTTGCCTCCGCCGGGGAGCTGTTTTTT
TRBJ2-2	.	TRBV10-3	.	CAISPSGGLNTGELFF	TGTGCCATCTCCCCCTCAGGGGGGCTGAACACCGGGGAGCTGTTTTTT
TRBJ2-3	.	TRBV10-3	.	CAISRGPRTDTQYF	TGTGCCATCAGTCGGGGGCCCCGTACAGATACGCAGTATTTT
TRBJ2-2	.	TRBV7-9	once	CASSLDGAGELFF	TGTGCCAGCAGCTTAGATGGGGCCGGAGAGCTGTTTTTT
TRBJ2-5	.	TRBV7-9	.	CATPQGTGTETQYF	TGTGCCACCCCACAGGGAACGGGGACAGAGACCCAGTACTTC
TRBJ2-2	TRBD2	TRBV7-2	.	CASSLVASGSGTGELFF	TGTGCCAGCAGCTTAGTGGCTAGCGGGAGTGGCACCGGGGAGCTGTTTTTT
TRBJ2-3	TRBD2	TRBV7-2	few	CASRTSVDTQYF	TGTGCCAGCAGGACTAGCGTAGATACGCAGTATTTT
TRBJ1-1	.	TRBV19	.	CASSVLAGMNTEAFF	TGTGCCAGTAGTGTTCTGGCAGGGATGAACACTGAAGCTTTCTTT
TRBJ2-3	TRBD2	TRBV11-3	once	CASSRTSGRTDTQYF	TGTGCCAGCAGTCGGACTAGCGGGAGAACAGATACGCAGTATTTT
TRBJ1-1	.	TRBV23-1	.	CASSHGVGAEAFF	TGCGCCAGCAGTCACGGGGTCGGGGCTGAAGCTTTCTTT
TRBJ1-4	.	TRBV7-2	.	CASSKRGELFF	TGTGCCAGCAGCAAGAGGGGAGAACTGTTTTTT
TRBJ1-2	TRBD1	TRBV7-9	.	CAPQARGPRESGYTF	TGTGCCCCTCAGGCGAGGGGGCCCCGTGAGAGTGGCTACACCTTC
TRBJ1-2	.	TRBV6-1	.	CASSESGGSLRGYTF	TGTGCCAGCAGTGAATCGGGGGGAAGTCTCCGGGGCTACACCTTC
TRBJ2-6	.	TRBV11-2	.	CASSWSVSGANVLTF	TGTGCCAGCAGCTGGAGTGTCTCTGGGGCCAACGTCCTGACTTTC
TRBJ2-7	TRBD1	TRBV7-8	.	CASSFRFDRGLREQYF	TGTGCCAGCAGCTTTCGTTTTGACAGGGGGCTTCGGGAGCAGTACTTC
TRBJ1-5	.	TRBV19	.	CASSIGGGQPQHF	TGTGCCAGTAGTATCGGGGGGGGTCAGCCCCAGCATTTT
TRBJ1-5	.	TRBV30	.	CAWAGESNQPQHF	TGTGCCTGGGCCGGGGAAAGCAATCAGCCCCAGCATTTT
TRBJ1-6	.	TRBV5-1	.	CASSLVPTAGSSSYNSPLHF	TGCGCCAGCAGCTTGGTACCTACAGCGGGCTCGTCCTCCTATAATTCACCCCTCCACTTT
TRBJ2-1	.	TRBV4-2	once	CASSQGGLASGEQFF	TGTGCCAGCAGCCAAGGAGGGCTAGCATCCGGTGAGCAGTTCTTC
TRBJ2-4	.	TRBV7-9	.	CASSTQGPLDIAKNIQYF	TGTGCCAGCAGCACCCAAGGGCCGTTAGATATAGCCAAAAACATTCAGTACTTC
TRBJ2-3	.	TRBV18	once	CASSTGTGSTDTQYF	TGTGCCAGCTCTACCGGGACTGGAAGCACAGATACGCAGTATTTT
TRBJ1-5	.	TRBV5-3	.	CARSLVPSNSNQPQHF	TGTGCCAGAAGCTTGGTCCCGAGTAATAGCAATCAGCCCCAGCATTTT